A few counts support the clone carrying this TCR beta chain. This specimen comes from a study of healthy donors' naive CD4 and CD8 T cells. Each TCR library used around 540 ng of total RNA and a linear amplification protocol. TCRdb used MiXCR to reprocess the reads, holding one entry per CDR3 protein. The table lists about 180,000 distinct CDR3 sequences, about four fifths of them singletons. Sorting defined naive CD4+ as CD4+CD8-CD45RO-CD45RA+ and naive CD8+ as CD8+CD4-CD45RA+CD27bright. This TCR was sampled from a pool of human donors in good health; the sample pools cells from several healthy donors. Sequences were obtained from naive CD4+ and CD8+ T cells sorted from blood, pooled from several donors.

CDR3 DNA: TGTGCCAGTAGTAAGGTGGTAGGGGAGCAGTTCTTC. It yields the protein CASSKVVGEQFF. The chain joins TRBV19 to TRBJ2-1; D call uncertain. Between the trimmed V and J ends, which lost 4 bases and 10 bases, there was a span of 11 bases. The germline V gene encodes CDR1 LNHDA and CDR2 SQIVND (reference sequence). This CDR3 region has 12 residues.